This is a list of T cell receptor beta chains from one sample in a study of a mutant IDH1 vaccine in newly diagnosed glioma. These receptors have no known antigen. The assay was immunoSEQ multiplex PCR, and TCRdb's table has in-frame clones only and misses some. The repertoire holds around 62,000 clones, with 75% to 90% as singletons. The starting material was PBMCs, obtained from a glioma patient whose treatment included an IDH1 peptide vaccine. All receptors derive from a man aged 35 to 55 with glioma. Both conserved end residues are part of each CDR3. The D gene is left open where the match is weak. Not every row has a clone size; where given, it reads once, few, many or a size class.

D	V	J	size	CDR3	DNA
TRBD2	TRBV7-2	TRBJ2-2	NA	CASSFGSGRLGTGELFF	TGTGCCAGCAGCTTCGGCAGCGGGAGACTAGGCACCGGGGAGCTGTTTTTT
TRBD2	TRBV11-3	TRBJ2-5	once	CASSLRGEETQYF	TGTGCCAGCAGCTTACGGGGGGAAGAGACCCAGTACTTC
TRBD1	TRBV9	TRBJ1-2	NA	CASSVTGQGRFNYGYTF	TGTGCCAGCAGCGTAACGGGACAGGGCCGTTTTAACTATGGCTACACCTTC
TRBD2	TRBV5-1	TRBJ2-1	NA	CASSLGTSGYNEQFF	TGCGCCAGCAGCTTGGGGACTAGCGGGTACAATGAGCAGTTCTTC
TRBD1	TRBV5-6	TRBJ2-7	once	CASSLGQGATYEQYF	TGTGCCAGCAGCTTGGGACAGGGGGCGACCTACGAGCAGTACTTC
NA	TRBV19	TRBJ1-2	NA	CASSYWGVQNGYTF	TGTGCCAGTAGTTACTGGGGGGTGCAAAATGGCTACACCTTC
TRBD1	TRBV18	TRBJ1-3	NA	CASSPFSPGQGNTIYF	TGTGCCAGCTCACCATTTTCACCGGGACAGGGAAACACCATATATTTT
TRBD2	TRBV20-1	TRBJ2-3	once	CSARGLPTQYF	TGCAGTGCTAGGGGACTACCGACGCAGTATTTT
TRBD1	TRBV7-9	TRBJ2-7	NA	CASSLAPGTGESEQYF	TGTGCCAGCAGCTTAGCCCCCGGGACAGGGGAATCCGAGCAGTACTTC
NA	TRBV5-4	TRBJ2-1	NA	CASSLEAGLSSYNEQFF	TGTGCCAGCAGCTTGGAGGCGGGCCTGAGCTCCTACAATGAGCAGTTCTTC
NA	TRBV28	TRBJ1-3	NA	CASVSGNTIYF	TGTGCCAGCGTCTCTGGAAACACCATATATTTT
NA	TRBV4-1	TRBJ1-5	NA	CASSQARDVSNQPQHF	TGCGCCAGCAGCCAAGCCCGGGACGTTAGCAATCAGCCCCAGCATTTT
TRBD1	TRBV6-6	TRBJ2-5	NA	CASSYSTGGQETQYF	TGTGCCAGCAGTTACTCGACAGGGGGCCAAGAGACCCAGTACTTC
NA	TRBV6-5	TRBJ1-3	NA	CASSSPRDGRNTIYF	TGTGCCAGCAGTTCGCCACGGGACGGAAGAAACACCATATATTTT
TRBD2	TRBV25-1	TRBJ2-3	NA	CASSEYLAGMTDTQYF	TGTGCCAGCAGTGAATACCTAGCGGGAATGACAGATACGCAGTATTTT
TRBD2	TRBV2	TRBJ2-3	NA	CASSALGAGVIADTQYF	TGTGCCAGCAGCGCCTTGGGAGCGGGAGTAATTGCAGATACGCAGTATTTT
TRBD2	TRBV10-3	TRBJ2-1	NA	CAISVLGGAAEQFF	TGTGCCATCAGTGTCCTCGGGGGGGCAGCGGAGCAGTTCTTC
NA	TRBV5-1	TRBJ2-5	NA	CASSHISSDPDWYF	TGCGCCAGCAGCCATATCTCTAGTGACCCAGATTGGTACTTC
TRBD1	TRBV10-3	TRBJ2-7	NA	CAISGTGGHEQYF	TGTGCCATCAGCGGGACAGGGGGGCACGAGCAGTACTTC
NA	TRBV7-2	TRBJ2-1	NA	CASSLGGARSIGQFF	TGTGCCAGCAGCTTAGGGGGCGCTCGGTCGATCGGGCAGTTCTTC
TRBD2	TRBV28	TRBJ2-1	NA	CASRERPLVAGVGREQFF	TGTGCCAGCAGAGAAAGGCCCCTAGTAGCGGGAGTCGGTAGGGAGCAGTTCTTC
TRBD1	TRBV5-1	TRBJ1-3	NA	CASSSGGVGNTIYF	TGCGCCAGCAGCTCAGGGGGCGTAGGGAACACCATATATTTT
NA	TRBV2	TRBJ1-2	NA	CASSPTAANYGYTF	TGTGCCAGCAGTCCGACAGCAGCTAACTATGGCTACACCTTC
TRBD1	TRBV5-1	TRBJ1-4	NA	CASSSTGGRANEKLFF	TGCGCCAGCAGCTCCACAGGGGGCAGAGCTAATGAAAAACTGTTTTTT
NA	TRBV9	TRBJ1-3	NA	CASSEKGAGNTIYF	TGTGCCAGCAGTGAGAAGGGCGCTGGAAACACCATATATTTT
TRBD1	TRBV6-6	TRBJ1-1	NA	CASSPSPDRYEAFF	TGTGCCAGCAGTCCTTCCCCGGACAGGTATGAAGCTTTCTTT
NA	TRBV9	TRBJ2-5	NA	CASSVEGETQYF	TGTGCCAGCAGCGTAGAGGGAGAGACCCAGTACTTC
TRBD1	TRBV10-2	TRBJ1-1	once	CASTTMGGDRPPEAFF	TGCGCCAGCACCACTATGGGGGGGGACAGGCCCCCTGAAGCTTTCTTT
NA	TRBV7-9	TRBJ1-1	NA	CASSLDAGWMNTEAFF	TGTGCCAGCAGCTTGGACGCAGGGTGGATGAACACTGAAGCTTTCTTT
NA	TRBV10-3	TRBJ2-7	NA	CAIRREYEQYF	TGTGCCATCAGGAGGGAGTACGAGCAGTACTTC
NA	TRBV18	TRBJ2-3	NA	CASSPTDTQYF	TGTGCCAGCTCACCAACAGATACGCAGTATTTT
NA	TRBV7-9	TRBJ1-2	once	CASSLERRGRGYTF	TGTGCCAGCAGCTTAGAGAGGAGGGGACGGGGCTACACCTTC
TRBD2	TRBV5-1	TRBJ2-5	NA	CASSLAGGLETQYF	TGCGCCAGCAGCTTAGCGGGGGGGCTAGAGACCCAGTACTTC
NA	TRBV5-6	TRBJ1-2	NA	CASSFGQTLSYGYTF	TGTGCCAGCAGCTTTGGCCAAACCCTTAGCTATGGCTACACCTTC
NA	TRBV6-1	TRBJ1-2	once	CASSDFRDGVYGYTF	TGTGCCAGCAGCGATTTTAGGGACGGAGTCTATGGCTACACCTTC
TRBD1	TRBV4-3	TRBJ2-7	once	CASSLWTGGLPYEQYF	TGCGCCAGCAGCCTATGGACAGGGGGCCTACCTTACGAGCAGTACTTC
TRBD1	TRBV15	TRBJ2-3	once	CATSSGTGKNTQYF	TGTGCCACCAGTTCTGGGACAGGGAAAAATACGCAGTATTTT
TRBD2	TRBV7-2	TRBJ2-1	NA	CASSKTSGTRNEQFF	TGTGCCAGCAGCAAGACTAGCGGGACTAGAAATGAGCAGTTCTTC
TRBD2	TRBV5-5	TRBJ2-6	NA	CASSFFTSGGGSGANVLTF	TGTGCCAGCAGCTTCTTCACTAGCGGGGGTGGCTCTGGGGCCAACGTCCTGACTTTC
NA	TRBV15	TRBJ2-2	NA	CATSSHSNAPLGTGELFF	TGTGCCACCAGCAGTCACTCCAATGCACCATTGGGGACCGGGGAGCTGTTTTTT
TRBD2	TRBV25-1	TRBJ2-7	NA	CASSGTGTSGYEQYF	TGTGCCAGCAGTGGAACCGGGACTAGCGGTTACGAGCAGTACTTC
TRBD1	TRBV2	TRBJ2-1	few	CASGQDRGYDNEQFF	TGTGCCAGCGGACAGGACAGGGGGTACGACAATGAGCAGTTCTTC
NA	TRBV5-1	TRBJ1-5	NA	CASSPGYNSNQPQHF	TGCGCCAGCAGCCCCGGGTACAATAGCAATCAGCCCCAGCATTTT
NA	TRBV18	TRBJ1-2	NA	CASSGRGSNYGYTF	TGTGCCAGCTCAGGGAGGGGATCTAACTATGGCTACACCTTC